This TCR beta chain was identified during a study of OX40 agonist ivuxolimab in advanced cancers. Study-level points and caveats: At 0.1 to 3.0 mg/kg, clonal expansion of CD4+ and CD8+ blood T cells had occurred by week 6. Relative to CD4+ cells, CD8+ T cells on average had more expanded clones. Low normalized T-cell clonal expansion also characterized some of the nonresponders.

V was cut by 1 base and J by 1 base, with 8 bases left in between. Germline loops: CDR1 SGHDT, CDR2 YYEEEE. This CDR3 has 14 amino acids. As concerns this clone: Its antigen is not identified.

The protocol was immunoSEQ multiplex PCR, while the TCRdb copy is restricted to in-frame clones and leaves out a portion. The table shows 35,000 to 40,000 clones, with 75% to 90% occurring only once. The clonotype comes from an adult with an advanced solid tumor such as melanoma, head and neck, liver or kidney cancer. The J gene is TRBJ1-1, the V gene TRBV5-6; D uncertain. The sample here was CD4+ or CD8+ T cells sorted from blood, taken in a trial of the OX40 agonist ivuxolimab. The CDR3 nucleotides read TGTGCCAGCAGCTTGTCCGGAAAGAACACTGAAGCTTTCTTT. This translates into CASSLSGKNTEAFF.